This TCR beta chain was identified in a study of blood T cell repertoires in COVID-19. In the original workflow: Reference gene primers were amplified, and this amplification served to estimate nucleated cell counts. Sequencing was performed with immunoSEQ multiplex PCR; in TCRdb, only in-frame clones are kept and a portion is missing. V, J and clone size reflect that table, while D and trimming were determined from the DNA. The data hold 200,000 to 250,000 clones, with more than 85% observed a single time. This CDR3 is 15 amino acids long. Trimming pared 5 bases from V and 8 bases from J, leaving 21 bases between. Germline values: CDR1 SGHVS, CDR2 FQNEAQ.

This sequence was found in a woman aged 70-85 years with active or convalescent COVID-19. The V and J genes are TRBV7-8 and TRBJ1-2; unclear D gene. The sample comprised peripheral blood. Written as DNA, the CDR3 is TGTGCCAGCAGCCCCAGAAGGAACACAGCGGAGGGCTACACCTTC. Translating gives CASSPRRNTAEGYTF.